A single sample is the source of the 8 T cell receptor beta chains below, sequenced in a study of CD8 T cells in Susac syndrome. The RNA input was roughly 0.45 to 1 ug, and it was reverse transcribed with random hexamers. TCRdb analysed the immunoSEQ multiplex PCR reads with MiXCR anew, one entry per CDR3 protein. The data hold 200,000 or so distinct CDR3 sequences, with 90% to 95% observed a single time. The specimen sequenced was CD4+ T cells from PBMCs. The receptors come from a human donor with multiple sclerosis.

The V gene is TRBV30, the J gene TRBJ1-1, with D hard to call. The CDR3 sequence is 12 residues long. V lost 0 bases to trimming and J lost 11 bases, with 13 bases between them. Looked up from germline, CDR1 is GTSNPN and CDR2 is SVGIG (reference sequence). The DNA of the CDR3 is TGTGCCTGGAGTGTCGGGGAAATTAGCGCTTTCTTT. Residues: CAWSVGEISAFF.

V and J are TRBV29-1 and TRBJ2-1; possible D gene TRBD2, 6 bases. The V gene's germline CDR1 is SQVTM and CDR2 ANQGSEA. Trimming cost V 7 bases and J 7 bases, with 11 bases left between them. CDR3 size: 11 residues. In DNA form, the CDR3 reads TGCAGCGGGGCGGGAAATAATGAGCAGTTCTTC. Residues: CSGAGNNEQFF.

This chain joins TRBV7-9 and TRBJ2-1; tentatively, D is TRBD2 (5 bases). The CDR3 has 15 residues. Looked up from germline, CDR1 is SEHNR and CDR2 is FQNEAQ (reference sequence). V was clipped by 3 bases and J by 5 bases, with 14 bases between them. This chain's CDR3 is CASSFGGLLDNEQFF. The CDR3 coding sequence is TGTGCCAGCAGCTTTGGAGGCCTGCTGGACAATGAGCAGTTCTTC.

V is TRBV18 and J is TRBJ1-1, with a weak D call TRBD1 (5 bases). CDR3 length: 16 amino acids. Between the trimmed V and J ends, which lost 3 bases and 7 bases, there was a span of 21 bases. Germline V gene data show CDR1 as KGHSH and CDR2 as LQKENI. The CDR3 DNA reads TGTGCCAGCTCACCCCTCCGACAGACAACATCCTATGAAGCTTTCTTT. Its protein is CASSPLRQTTSYEAFF.

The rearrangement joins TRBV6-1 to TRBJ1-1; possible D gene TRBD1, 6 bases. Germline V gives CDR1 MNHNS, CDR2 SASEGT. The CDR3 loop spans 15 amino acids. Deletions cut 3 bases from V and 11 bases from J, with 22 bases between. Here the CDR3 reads CASSDWGGTGPGAFF. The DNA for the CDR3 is TGTGCCAGCAGTGATTGGGGGGGCACAGGCCCCGGTGCTTTCTTT.

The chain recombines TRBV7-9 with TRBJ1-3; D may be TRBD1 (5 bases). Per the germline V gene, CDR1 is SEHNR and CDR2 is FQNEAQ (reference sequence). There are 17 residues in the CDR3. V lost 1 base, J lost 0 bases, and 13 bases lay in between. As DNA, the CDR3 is TGTGCCAGCAGCTTAGGTTCGCGGGGCCCCTCTGGAAACACCATATATTTT. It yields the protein CASSLGSRGPSGNTIYF.

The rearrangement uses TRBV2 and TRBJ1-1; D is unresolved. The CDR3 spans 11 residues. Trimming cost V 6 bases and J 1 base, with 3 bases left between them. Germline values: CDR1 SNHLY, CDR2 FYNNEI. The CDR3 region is CASRENTEAFF. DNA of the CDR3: TGTGCCAGCAGGGAGAACACTGAAGCTTTCTTT.

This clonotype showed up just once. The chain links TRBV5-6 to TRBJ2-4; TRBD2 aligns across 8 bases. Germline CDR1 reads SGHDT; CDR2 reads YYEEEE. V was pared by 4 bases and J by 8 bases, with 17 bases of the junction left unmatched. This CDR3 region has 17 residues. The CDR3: CASSTGTRLRALDIQYF. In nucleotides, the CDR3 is TGTGCCAGCAGCACAGGGACTAGGCTTCGTGCATTGGACATTCAGTACTTC.